The source of this T cell receptor (beta chain) is a study of blood T cell repertoires in COVID-19 (dated by TCRdb to the early 2020s). At the level of the whole study: Collaborator samples came from the United States, Italy and Spain and covered acute and convalescent phases of COVID-19. Where HLA class I and class II types were available, the types were taken from metadata supplied by the sample provider, not from assay-based typing. The material from the prospective study consisted of cDNA or gDNA derived from T cells, B-cell-depleted T cells, or PBMCs. Samples were obtained from the ongoing ImmuneRACE study (first 160 participants) and from about 1,300 subjects provided by 6 global collaborators. A freely available public database, intended as a resource for researchers studying the immune response to SARS-CoV-2, is where the repertoires were released. A de-identified subject ID, COVID-19 status, age in years and sex were almost always included in the sample metadata. Subjects who had been exposed to COVID-19, were actively infected with it, or had recovered from it provided the deeply sampled blood TCRbeta repertoires that made up the dataset. Overall study results and their limits: The amount of clinical and demographic metadata varied by source and participant and was provided uncurated.

Participants in the prospective study were enrolled through a virtual design, were aged roughly 18 to 100 years, and lived in some 24 United States geographic areas. To assign participants to cohorts, the prospective study relied on clinical history that participants themselves reported in a screening survey and a study questionnaire. ImmuneRACE Cohort 3 recovered participants were defined by two consecutive negative NP/OP PCR tests, healthcare professional clearance, or symptom resolution. Each participant in the prospective study had whole blood, serum and a nasopharyngeal or oropharyngeal swab collected by mobile phlebotomists. Participants in the prospective study had the option to provide additional blood draws and questionnaires over an approximately 2-month period. Blood samples from the prospective study were shipped frozen or at room temperature prior to DNA extraction. As to this clone: Its antigen has not been determined. Per-base qualities were not stored, and no clone one base away is much larger.

TCRbeta CDR3 regions were amplified from genomic DNA using the immunoSEQ Assay, a bias-controlled multiplex PCR. The study's processing was this. Nucleated cell counts per sample were estimated from amplification of reference gene primers within the assay. To quantify the absolute abundance of each unique TCRbeta CDR3 rearrangement, sequence reads were collapsed and filtered. For each sample, productive Simpson clonality was calculated as the square root of Simpson's diversity index across productive rearrangements. Held by TCRdb, this immuneACCESS table contains in-frame sequences only and omits some clones. Under half of the omission traces to an unresolved V gene where checked; the cause of the rest is unknown. The V and J calls and the clone size are those of that table, but D and trimming were determined from the DNA. This sample comprises more than 250,000 clones, roughly 87% of them detected only once. Around 6% of the sample lies in the top ten.

The CDR3 runs 15 residues from the cysteine to the phenylalanine. Only CDR3 DNA is held: 45 bases, read in frame from base 1. In the germline V gene, CDR1 corresponds to SGHRS and CDR2 to YFSETQ. Trimming removed 4 bases from V and 0 bases from J, leaving 10 bases between the germline ends. The chain is assembled from TRBV5-1 and TRBJ2-2; the D gene is unclear. The clonotype was recovered from a woman aged 25 to 39 who had recovered from COVID-19. The source material was PBMCs or T cells enriched from blood (not recorded which). Here is the DNA: TGCGCCAGCAGCCTGTTACTCGCGAACACCGGGGAGCTGTTTTTT. Translated, it gives CASSLLLANTGELFF.